This T cell receptor (beta chain) was sequenced during a study of regulatory T cells in long-lasting Graves disease. Study-wide findings and caveats: Persistent Graves' disease cases displayed lower TCR diversity than newly diagnosed ones. The persistent group shared some 2,700 public clonotypes, more than the 850 to 1,000 shared by new patients.

This clonotype was observed many times. Its antigen is not identified. Indicated time point: newly diagnosed GD, antithyroid drugs for less than 3 months. RNA from PBMCs was the source of the TCR library. The collection involved drawing around 10 milliliters of peripheral blood into EDTA tubes. With iRepertoire HTBI primers and Arm-PCR of CDR3 regions, TCR beta libraries were built. TCRdb reprocessed the multiplex PCR reads with MiXCR, giving one entry per CDR3 protein. The data show about 310,000 distinct CDR3 sequences, about a sixth seen once. The CDR3 totals 15 residues. Germline CDR1 SGHDN, CDR2 FVKESK. V shed 2 bases and J 9 bases; nucleotides not matched to a gene: 8.

The receptor was derived from a female donor with Graves disease. V and J are TRBV14 and TRBJ2-1; TRBD2 agrees at 9 bases. The input for sequencing was peripheral blood mononuclear cells (PBMCs), taken at new diagnosis, from a patient treated with antithyroid drugs. The CDR3 loop reads CASSQTGLASGEQFF. CDR3 nucleotides: TGTGCCAGCAGCCAAACGGGACTAGCTAGCGGTGAGCAGTTCTTC.